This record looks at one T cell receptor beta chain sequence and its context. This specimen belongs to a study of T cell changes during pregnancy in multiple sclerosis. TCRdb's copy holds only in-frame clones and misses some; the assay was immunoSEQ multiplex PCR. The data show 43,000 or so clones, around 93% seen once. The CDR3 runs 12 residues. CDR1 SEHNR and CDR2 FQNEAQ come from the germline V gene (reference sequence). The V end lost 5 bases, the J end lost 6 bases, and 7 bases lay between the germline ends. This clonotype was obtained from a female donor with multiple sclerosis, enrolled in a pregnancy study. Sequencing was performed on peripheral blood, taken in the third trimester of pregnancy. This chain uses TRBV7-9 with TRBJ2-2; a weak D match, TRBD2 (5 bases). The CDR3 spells CASSPGAGELFF. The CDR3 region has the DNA TGTGCCAGCAGCCCCGGGGCCGGGGAGCTGTTTTTT.